Presented here are 28 T cell receptor beta chains from one specimen sequenced in a study of technical replicates of blood from a handful of donors (TCRdb year 2017). The library was built by means of the immunoSEQ multiplex PCR assay. TCRdb provides this immuneACCESS table in a form limited to in-frame rearrangements. Some clones are lacking; in checked studies, under half of them reflect an unresolved V gene, and why the rest are absent is not known. This sample is represented by some 77,000 clones; about 86% of them were singletons. The ten top clones hold approximately 4.6% of the sample. The sequenced sample was PBMCs. The receptors were gathered from a human donor in good health. Some clones in this sample may be carry-over from other donors' samples.

The genes are TRBV19 and TRBJ2-7, with D tentatively TRBD2 (6 bases). This CDR3 has 14 amino acids. V lost 3 bases and J 3 bases, leaving 12 bases between the germline ends. CDR1 is LNHDA, CDR2 SQIVND, per germline (reference sequence). CDR3 bases: TGTGCCAGTAGTATCTCCGGGACTGGCTACGAGCAGTACTTC. Translating gives CASSISGTGYEQYF.

V gene TRBV7-9 combines with J gene TRBJ1-1, with 10 bases aligning to TRBD1. Germline V gene sequence: CDR1 SEHNR, CDR2 FQNEAQ (reference sequence). The CDR3 has 14 amino acids. With V trimmed by 5 bases and J by 5 bases, 5 bases remained unmatched. The CDR3 region has the DNA TGTGCCAGCAGCCGACAGGGGGCAAGGACTGAAGCTTTCTTT. Translating gives CASSRQGARTEAFF.

The chain recombines TRBV30 with TRBJ2-7; D perhaps matches TRBD2 (5 bases). The CDR3 is 12 amino acids. The V and J ends lost 4 bases and 5 bases respectively, with 12 bases between them. Germline lookup yields CDR1 GTSNPN and CDR2 SVGIG (reference sequence). CDR3 residues: CAWIRGGHEQYF. The DNA of the CDR3 is TGTGCCTGGATAAGAGGCGGGCACGAGCAGTACTTC.

This clone has a single count. This chain joins TRBV5-4 and TRBJ2-3, with D possibly being TRBD2 (5 bases). The V gene's germline CDR1 is SGHNT and CDR2 YYREEE (reference sequence). The CDR3 consists of 17 residues. V lost 4 bases, J lost 11 bases, and 29 bases lay in between. Here the CDR3 DNA reads TGTGCCAGCAGCCCGGGAATAGTGGTGAAGAAGGATAGTGTGCAGTATTTT. As protein: CASSPGIVVKKDSVQYF.

This clone is a singleton in its sample. The CDR3 nucleotides are TGTGCCAGCAGCTTAGTAATCGGGAACACTGAAGCTTTCTTT. This sequence encodes CASSLVIGNTEAFF. The chain is built from TRBV7-2 and TRBJ1-1; no clear D. Germline V gives CDR1 SGHTA, CDR2 FQGNSA. The V gene lost 1 base and the J gene lost 1 base, with 7 bases spanning the gap. This CDR3 has 14 residues.

This chain uses TRBV6-6 with TRBJ1-2; D may be TRBD1 (5 bases). The CDR3 spans 15 residues. From germline, CDR1 is MNHNY and CDR2 SVGAGI (reference sequence). Trimming cost V 7 bases and J 5 bases, with 20 bases left between them. The CDR3 bases are TGTGCCAGCACCACGTCACTGAAGGGGATGTATGGCTACACCTTC. Translation: CASTTSLKGMYGYTF.

As concerns this clone: This specimen includes other DNA sequences encoding the same CDR3. The V and J genes are TRBV5-1 and TRBJ1-6; 7 bases align to TRBD1. This CDR3 is 14 amino acids long. J gave up 5 bases and V 4 bases, and 3 bases lay outside the gene matches. Per the germline V gene, CDR1 is SGHRS and CDR2 is YFSETQ. Here the CDR3 DNA reads TGCGCCAGCAGCACACAGGGGAATAATTCACCCCTCCACTTT. Translated, it gives CASSTQGNNSPLHF. Combining the CDR3 with reference TRBV5-1 and TRBJ1-6 gives the whole variable domain KAGVTQTPRYLIKTRGQQVTLSCSPISGHRSVSWYQQTPGQGLQFLFEYFSETQRNKGNFPGRFSGRQFSNSRSEMNVSTLELGDSALYLCASSTQGNNSPLHFGNGTRLTVT.

This chain connects TRBV19 to TRBJ2-1, with 8 bases matching TRBD2. CDR3 length: 14 amino acids. Germline assignment: CDR1 LNHDA and CDR2 SQIVND (reference sequence). J gave up 4 bases and V 3 bases, and 2 bases lay outside the gene matches. The DNA for the CDR3 is TGTGCCAGTAGTATCCTAGCGGGTTACAATGAGCAGTTCTTC. This sequence encodes CASSILAGYNEQFF. Full variable domain (remainder filled in from reference TRBV19 and TRBJ2-1): DGGITQSPKYLFRKEGQNVTLSCEQNLNHDAMYWYRQDPGQGLRLIYYSQIVNDFQKGDIAEGYSVSREKKESFPLTVTSAQKNPTAFYLCASSILAGYNEQFFGPGTRLTVL.

The chain links TRBV5-4 to TRBJ2-2; D unclear. This CDR3 has 15 residues. V lost 5 bases to trimming and J lost 0 bases, with 11 bases between them. Per germline, CDR1 SGHNT and CDR2 YYREEE (reference sequence). The CDR3 sequence is CASRQSPANTGELFF. The CDR3 DNA follows: TGTGCCAGCAGACAGAGCCCGGCGAACACCGGGGAGCTGTTTTTT.

V usage is TRBV2 and J usage is TRBJ2-5; D is unresolved. The CDR3 consists of 13 residues. Germline-derived CDR1 and CDR2 are SNHLY and FYNNEI. V lost 2 bases, J lost 3 bases, and 7 bases lay in between. CDR3: CASSERHKETQYF. CDR3 nucleotides: TGTGCCAGCAGTGAACGACATAAAGAGACCCAGTACTTC.

This clone was detected only once. The chain couples TRBV7-8 to TRBJ1-5, with D unresolved. The CDR3 covers 13 residues. V shed 0 bases and J shed 7 bases, with 7 bases lying between them. The V gene's germline CDR1 is SGHVS and CDR2 FQNEAQ. CDR3: CASSLADTQPQHF. CDR3 nucleotide sequence: TGTGCCAGCAGCTTAGCCGACACGCAGCCCCAGCATTTT. The variable domain in full, completed from reference TRBV7-8 and TRBJ1-5, reads GAGVSQSPRYKVAKRGQDVALRCDPISGHVSLFWYQQALGQGPEFLTYFQNEAQLDKSGLPSDRFFAERPEGSVSTLKIQRTQQEDSAVYLCASSLADTQPQHFGDGTRLSIL.

The chain links TRBV25-1 to TRBJ1-2, with a weak D call TRBD1 (5 bases). CDR1 is MGHDK and CDR2 is SYGVNS in the germline V gene. Trimming took off 3 bases at V and 4 bases at J, with 9 bases between the two ends. There are 13 residues in the CDR3. This chain's CDR3 is CASSDQTVYGYTF. CDR3 bases: TGTGCCAGCAGTGATCAGACAGTCTATGGCTACACCTTC.

For this clone: At one boundary the junction diverges from the germline segment, which might be a read error. The chain links TRBV7-9 to TRBJ1-3; D is unclear. Germline V CDR1 and CDR2: SEHNR, FQNEAQ (reference sequence). The CDR3 consists of 16 residues. The CDR3 DNA reads TGTGCCGGCAGCTTAGGAGGGAATGAGTCTGGAAACACCATATATTTT. Its translation is CAGSLGGNESGNTIYF.

The rearrangement uses TRBV21-1 and TRBJ2-5; the D call of TRBD2 is as the table states it, not checked on the DNA. TRBV21-1 is deemed a pseudogene. CDR3 size: 15 residues. CDR3 residues: CASSKVSGILETQYF. The DNA of the CDR3 is TGTGCCAGCAGCAAAGTTTCGGGAATTCTGGAGACCCAGTACTTC.

The chain has TRBV5-6 and TRBJ2-5; weak D call: TRBD1 (6 bases). CDR3 size: 11 residues. Germline V lookup: CDR1 SGHDT, CDR2 YYEEEE. The ends were cut back, 3 bases at V and 14 bases at J, with 14 bases in the middle. The CDR3 reads CASSSDRTLYF. The CDR3 bases are TGTGCCAGCAGCTCAGACAGGACTCTCTACTTC.

The chain employs TRBV6-5 and TRBJ2-7, with 11 bases fitting TRBD1. Germline values: CDR1 MNHEY, CDR2 SVGAGI. CDR3 size: 15 residues. V shed 8 bases, J shed 7 bases, and the junction held 13 bases outside the gene matches. The CDR3 DNA sequence: TGTGCCAGCGGAACTCCGGGACAGGGGGGGTTGGAGCAGTACTTC. Protein product: CASGTPGQGGLEQYF.

In this sample, this clone turned up a few times. The chain has TRBV7-9 and TRBJ1-6, with D perhaps TRBD1 (5 bases). The length of the CDR3 is 14 residues. With 3 bases removed from V and 8 bases from J, the gap between germline ends came to 11 bases. Germline V lookup: CDR1 SEHNR, CDR2 FQNEAQ (reference sequence). CDR3 nucleotide sequence: TGTGCCAGCAGCTTCACGGGGGAGGATTCACCCCTCCACTTT. It encodes CASSFTGEDSPLHF.

CDR3 residues: CASSPGTSGRGSDTQYF. The CDR3 DNA reads TGTGCCAGCAGCCCGGGGACTAGCGGGAGAGGCTCAGATACGCAGTATTTT. The chain has TRBV13 and TRBJ2-3; TRBD2 aligns across 14 bases. With V trimmed by 5 bases and J by 4 bases, 8 bases remained unmatched. The CDR3 spans 17 residues. The germline V gene encodes CDR1 PRHDT and CDR2 FYEKMQ (reference sequence).

The chain has TRBV6-5 and TRBJ1-1, with D perhaps matching TRBD1 (6 bases). CDR3 length equals 14 residues. V lost 1 base to trimming and J lost 5 bases, with 11 bases between them. CDR1 and CDR2 (germline): MNHEY, SVGAGI. CDR3 nucleotides: TGTGCCAGCAGTTACTTCGGGGGGCAAACTGAAGCTTTCTTT. Its translation is CASSYFGGQTEAFF.

The chain joins TRBV9 to TRBJ1-2, with TRBD1 matching 9 bases. The V gene's germline CDR1 is SGDLS and CDR2 YYNGEE. J was trimmed by 7 bases and V by 4 bases; bases with no gene match: 8. The CDR3 has 14 residues. CDR3 bases: TGTGCCAGCAGCAAAACACAGGGGGCGCGTGGCTACACCTTC. Protein: CASSKTQGARGYTF.

The rearrangement links TRBV5-4 to TRBJ2-7; tentatively, D is TRBD2 (5 bases). The CDR3 is made up of 13 amino acids. V lost 4 bases and J 6 bases, leaving 14 bases between the germline ends. Germline-derived CDR1 and CDR2 are SGHNT and YYREEE (reference sequence). Here the CDR3 DNA reads TGTGCCAGCAGCCACGAGATACGGGGCGAGCAGTACTTC. Its translation is CASSHEIRGEQYF. Looking up the rest from reference TRBV5-4 and TRBJ2-7 gives the full variable domain: ETGVTQSPTHLIKTRGQQVTLRCSSQSGHNTVSWYQQALGQGPQFIFQYYREEENGRGNFPPRFSGLQFPNYSSELNVNALELDDSALYLCASSHEIRGEQYFGPGTRLTVT.

V usage is TRBV18 and J usage is TRBJ2-2; 10 bases are shared with TRBD1. J gave up 9 bases and V 3 bases, and 7 bases lay outside the gene matches. The CDR3 consists of 15 residues. CDR1 and CDR2 (germline): KGHSH, LQKENI. The CDR3: CASSPPGTGVRELFF. Written as DNA, the CDR3 is TGTGCCAGCTCACCTCCCGGGACAGGGGTCCGGGAGCTGTTTTTT.

V usage is TRBV28 and J usage is TRBJ1-5, with a possible D match to TRBD1 (5 bases). Germline V gene data show CDR1 as MDHEN and CDR2 as SYDVKM. This CDR3 comprises 14 residues. V was pared by 0 bases and J by 3 bases, with 6 bases between. The CDR3 sequence: CASSLWTVNQPQHF. DNA of the CDR3: TGTGCCAGCAGTTTATGGACAGTCAATCAGCCCCAGCATTTT.

This rearrangement joins TRBV10-1 to TRBJ1-6; TRBD1 is a possible D gene (6 bases). Germline V gene data show CDR1 as WNHNN and CDR2 as SYGVQD (reference sequence). V was shortened by 2 bases and J by 7 bases, with 6 bases between the two germline ends. The CDR3 runs to 13 residues. The CDR3 region has the DNA TGCGCCAGCAGTGAGGACAGGAATTCACCCCTCCACTTT. This translates into CASSEDRNSPLHF.

This clone was observed once. The chain carries TRBV6-6 and TRBJ2-2; 8 nucleotides agree with TRBD2. Germline V gene data show CDR1 as MNHNY and CDR2 as SVGAGI (reference sequence). V shed 7 bases, J shed 6 bases, and the junction held 4 bases outside the gene matches. CDR3 length: 13 residues. The CDR3 loop is CASKAGVSGELFF. Here the CDR3 DNA reads TGTGCCAGCAAAGCGGGAGTCTCCGGGGAGCTGTTTTTT.

The V call is TRBV5-4, the J call TRBJ2-7; 7 bases match TRBD2. The CDR3 spans 13 residues. Trimming at V came to 4 bases and at J to 5 bases, leaving 6 bases not matched to a gene. Germline values: CDR1 SGHNT, CDR2 YYREEE (reference sequence). The CDR3 coding sequence is TGTGCCAGCAGCCGTAGCGGGTCCAACGAGCAGTACTTC. Translating it yields CASSRSGSNEQYF.

This chain joins TRBV5-5 and TRBJ2-5; tentatively, D is TRBD2 (5 bases). The CDR3 length is 14 residues. Germline CDR1 and CDR2: SGHKS and YYEKEE (reference sequence). V shed 2 bases and J shed 1 base, with 9 bases lying between them. CDR3 nucleotides: TGTGCCAGCAGCTTCGACTATTTCCAAGAGACCCAGTACTTC. It codes for CASSFDYFQETQYF.

The chain links TRBV7-2 to TRBJ2-5; a weak D match, TRBD2 (5 bases). The CDR3 totals 16 residues. Germline V gene lookup returns CDR1 SGHTA and CDR2 FQGNSA. Trimming cost V 1 base and J 2 bases, with 14 bases left between them. CDR3 residues: CASSLDDYYKQETQYF. CDR3 bases: TGTGCCAGCAGCTTAGACGACTATTATAAGCAAGAGACCCAGTACTTC.